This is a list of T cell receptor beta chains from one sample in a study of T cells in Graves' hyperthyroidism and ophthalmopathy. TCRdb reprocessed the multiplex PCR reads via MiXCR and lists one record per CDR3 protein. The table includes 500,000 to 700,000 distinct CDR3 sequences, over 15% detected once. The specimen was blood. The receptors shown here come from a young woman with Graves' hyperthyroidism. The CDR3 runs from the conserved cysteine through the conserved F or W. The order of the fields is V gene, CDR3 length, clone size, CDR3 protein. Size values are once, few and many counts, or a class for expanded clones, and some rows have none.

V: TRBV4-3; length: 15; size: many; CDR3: CASSQETWNNSPLHF
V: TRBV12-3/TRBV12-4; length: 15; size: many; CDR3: CASTSTPDGYTDAFF
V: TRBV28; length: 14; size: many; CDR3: CASSSGTVKETQYF
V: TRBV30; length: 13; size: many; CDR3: CAWRTRGLGTQYF
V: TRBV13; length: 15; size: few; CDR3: CASSLGQDNFYGYTF
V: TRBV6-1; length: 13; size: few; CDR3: CASGKQIFYGYTF
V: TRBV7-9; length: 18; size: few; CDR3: CASSSRTGRRGNTGELFF
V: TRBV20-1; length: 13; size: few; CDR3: CSAGRQGGQPQHF
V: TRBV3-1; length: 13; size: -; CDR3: CASSRDPQGPQHF
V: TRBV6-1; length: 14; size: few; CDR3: CASGATWDTDTQYF
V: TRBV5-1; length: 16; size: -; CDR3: CASSLVMGGPINTQYF
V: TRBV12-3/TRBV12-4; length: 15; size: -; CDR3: CASRRGRAFQETQYF
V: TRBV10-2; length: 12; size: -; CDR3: CASRIAGGVLTF
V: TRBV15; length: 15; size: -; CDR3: CATSEGDSLVNEQYF
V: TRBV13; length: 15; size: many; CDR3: CASSTPAGDTDTQYF
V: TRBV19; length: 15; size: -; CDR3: CASRAPGRRGEKLFF
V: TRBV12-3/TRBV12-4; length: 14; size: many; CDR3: CAINSLAGGNEQFF
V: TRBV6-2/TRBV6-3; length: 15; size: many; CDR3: CASSSTGERGYGYTF
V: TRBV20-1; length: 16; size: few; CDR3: CSARDFPGQGYNEQFF
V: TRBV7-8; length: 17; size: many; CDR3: CASSGGGTVNSNQPQHF
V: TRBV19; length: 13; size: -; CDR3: CASRDLKTYEQYF
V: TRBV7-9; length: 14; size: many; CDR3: CASSPRDRSYEQYF
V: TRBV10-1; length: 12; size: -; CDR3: CASSDHRETQYF
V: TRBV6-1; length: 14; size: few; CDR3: CASSIRSGANVLTF
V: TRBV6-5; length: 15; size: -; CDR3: CASSSSGHNNQPQHF
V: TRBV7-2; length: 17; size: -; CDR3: CASSQALVAKRTYEQYF
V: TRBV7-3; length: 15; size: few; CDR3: CASSFTAKLTDTQYF